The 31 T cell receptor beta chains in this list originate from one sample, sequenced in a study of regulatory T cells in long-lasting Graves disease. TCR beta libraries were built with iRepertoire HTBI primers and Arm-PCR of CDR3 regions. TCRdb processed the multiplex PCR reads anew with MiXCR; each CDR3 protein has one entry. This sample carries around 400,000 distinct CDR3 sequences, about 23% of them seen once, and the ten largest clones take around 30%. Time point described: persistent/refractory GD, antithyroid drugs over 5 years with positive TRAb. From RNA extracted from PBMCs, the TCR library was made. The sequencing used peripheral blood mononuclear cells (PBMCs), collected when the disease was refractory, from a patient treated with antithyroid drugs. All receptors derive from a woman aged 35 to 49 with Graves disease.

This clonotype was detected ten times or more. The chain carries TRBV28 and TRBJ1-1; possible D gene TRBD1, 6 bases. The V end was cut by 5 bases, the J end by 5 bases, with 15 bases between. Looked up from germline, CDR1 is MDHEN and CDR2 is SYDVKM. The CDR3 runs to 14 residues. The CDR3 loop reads CASSGLAGVTEAFF. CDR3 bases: TGTGCCAGCAGTGGGTTGGCAGGGGTGACTGAAGCTTTCTTT.

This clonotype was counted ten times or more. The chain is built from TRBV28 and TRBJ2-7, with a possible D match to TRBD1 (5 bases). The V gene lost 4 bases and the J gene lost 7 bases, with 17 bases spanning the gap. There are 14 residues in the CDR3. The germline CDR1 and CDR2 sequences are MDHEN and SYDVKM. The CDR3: CASSSQGTLREQYF. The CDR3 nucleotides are TGTGCCAGCAGTTCCCAGGGAACCCTACGAGAGCAGTACTTC.

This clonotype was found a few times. Written as DNA, the CDR3 is TGCAGTGCTAGCCCCAGGATCATCAATCAGCCCCAGCATTTT. This encodes CSASPRIINQPQHF. The rearrangement joins TRBV20-1 to TRBJ1-5; unclear D gene. The CDR3 has 14 residues. Germline V gene data show CDR1 as DFQATT and CDR2 as SNEGSKA (reference sequence). Trimming took 3 bases from V and 3 from J, leaving 12 bases between them.

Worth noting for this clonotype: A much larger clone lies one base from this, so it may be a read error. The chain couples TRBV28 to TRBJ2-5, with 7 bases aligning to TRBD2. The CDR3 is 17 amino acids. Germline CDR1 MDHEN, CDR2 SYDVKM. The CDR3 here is CAGSSTRWREKGQTQYF. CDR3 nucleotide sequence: TGTGCCGGCAGCAGCACCCGATGGCGGGAGAAGGGTCAGACCCAGTACTTC.

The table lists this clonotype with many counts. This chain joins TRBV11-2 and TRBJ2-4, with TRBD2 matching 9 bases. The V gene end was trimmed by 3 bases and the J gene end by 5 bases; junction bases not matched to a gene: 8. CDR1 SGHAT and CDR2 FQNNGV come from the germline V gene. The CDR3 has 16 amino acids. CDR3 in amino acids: CASSLGLAVGENIQYF. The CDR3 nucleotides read TGTGCCAGCAGCTTGGGACTAGCAGTGGGAGAAAACATTCAGTACTTC.

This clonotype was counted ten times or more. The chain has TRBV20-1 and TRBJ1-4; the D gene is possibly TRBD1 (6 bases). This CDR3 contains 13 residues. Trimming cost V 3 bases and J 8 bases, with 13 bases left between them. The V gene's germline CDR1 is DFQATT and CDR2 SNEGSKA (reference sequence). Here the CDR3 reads CSASGGRVEKLFF. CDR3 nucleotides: TGCAGTGCTAGTGGGGGCAGGGTCGAAAAACTGTTTTTT.

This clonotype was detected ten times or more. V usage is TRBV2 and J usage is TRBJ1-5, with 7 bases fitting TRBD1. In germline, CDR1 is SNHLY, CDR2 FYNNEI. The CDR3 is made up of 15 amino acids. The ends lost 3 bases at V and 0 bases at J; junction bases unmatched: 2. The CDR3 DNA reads TGTGCCAGCAGTGAGGGACAGTATAGCAATCAGCCCCAGCATTTT. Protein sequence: CASSEGQYSNQPQHF.

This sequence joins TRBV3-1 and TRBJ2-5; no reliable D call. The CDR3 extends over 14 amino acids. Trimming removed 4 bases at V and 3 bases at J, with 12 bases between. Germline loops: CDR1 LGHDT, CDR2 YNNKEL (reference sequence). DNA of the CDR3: TGTGCCAGCAGCCGACCTCAGGTGGAAGAGACCCAGTACTTC. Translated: CASSRPQVEETQYF.

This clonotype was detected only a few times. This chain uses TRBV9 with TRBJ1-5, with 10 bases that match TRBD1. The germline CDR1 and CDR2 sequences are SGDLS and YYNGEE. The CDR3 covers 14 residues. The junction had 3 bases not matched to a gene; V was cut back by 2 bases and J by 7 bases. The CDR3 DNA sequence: TGTGCCAGCAGCGTGGGGACAGGGGTCCAGCCCCAGCATTTT. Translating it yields CASSVGTGVQPQHF.

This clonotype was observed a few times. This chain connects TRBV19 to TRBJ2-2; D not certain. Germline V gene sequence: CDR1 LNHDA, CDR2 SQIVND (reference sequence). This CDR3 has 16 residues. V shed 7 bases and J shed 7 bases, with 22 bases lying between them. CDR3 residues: CASTVDLAPPSGELFF. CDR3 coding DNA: TGTGCCAGTACCGTGGACCTGGCACCTCCGAGCGGGGAGCTGTTTTTT. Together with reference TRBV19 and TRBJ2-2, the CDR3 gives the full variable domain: DGGITQSPKYLFRKEGQNVTLSCEQNLNHDAMYWYRQDPGQGLRLIYYSQIVNDFQKGDIAEGYSVSREKKESFPLTVTSAQKNPTAFYLCASTVDLAPPSGELFFGEGSRLTVL.

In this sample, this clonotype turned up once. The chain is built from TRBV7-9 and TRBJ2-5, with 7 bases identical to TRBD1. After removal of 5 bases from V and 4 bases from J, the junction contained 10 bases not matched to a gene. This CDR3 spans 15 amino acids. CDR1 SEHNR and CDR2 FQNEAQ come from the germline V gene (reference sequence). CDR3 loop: CASSPRDRGGETQYF. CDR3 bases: TGTGCCAGCAGCCCCCGGGACAGAGGGGGAGAGACCCAGTACTTC.

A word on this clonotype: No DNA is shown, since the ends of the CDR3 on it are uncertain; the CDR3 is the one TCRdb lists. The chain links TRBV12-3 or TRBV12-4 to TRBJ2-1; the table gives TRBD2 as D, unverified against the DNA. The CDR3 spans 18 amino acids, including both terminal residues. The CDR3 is CASSTSTSGRTPYNEQFF.

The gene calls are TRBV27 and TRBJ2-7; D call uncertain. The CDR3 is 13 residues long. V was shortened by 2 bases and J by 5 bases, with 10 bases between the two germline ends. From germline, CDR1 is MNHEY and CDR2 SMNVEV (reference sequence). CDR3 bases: TGTGCCAGCAGTTTAAGCCTTCCCCACGAGCAGTACTTC. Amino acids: CASSLSLPHEQYF.

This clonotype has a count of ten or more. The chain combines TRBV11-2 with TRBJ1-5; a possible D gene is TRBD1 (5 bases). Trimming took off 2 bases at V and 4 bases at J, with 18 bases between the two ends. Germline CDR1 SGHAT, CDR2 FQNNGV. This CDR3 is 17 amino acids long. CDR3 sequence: CASSLRGTRGTNQPQHF. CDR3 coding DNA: TGTGCCAGCAGCTTACGGGGGACCCGGGGAACTAATCAGCCCCAGCATTTT.

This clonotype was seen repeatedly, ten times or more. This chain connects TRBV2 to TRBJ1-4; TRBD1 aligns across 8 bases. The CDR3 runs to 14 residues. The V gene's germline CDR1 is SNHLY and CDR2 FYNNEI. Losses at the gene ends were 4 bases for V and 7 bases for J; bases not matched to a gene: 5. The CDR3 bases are TGTGCCAGCAGTGCGACAGGGGTAGCTGAAAAACTGTTTTTT. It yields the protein CASSATGVAEKLFF.

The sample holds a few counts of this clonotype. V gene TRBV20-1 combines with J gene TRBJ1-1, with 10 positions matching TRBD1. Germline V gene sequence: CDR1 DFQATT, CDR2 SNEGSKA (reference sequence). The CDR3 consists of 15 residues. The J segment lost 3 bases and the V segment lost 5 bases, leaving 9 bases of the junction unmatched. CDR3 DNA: TGCAGTGCTCCACGACAGGGGGCCTCGGACACTGAAGCTTTCTTT. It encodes CSAPRQGASDTEAFF.

The CDR3 DNA is TGTGCCAGCAGCCCGGATCCCACTTACTACGAGCAGTACTTC. Translating gives CASSPDPTYYEQYF. The chain is built from TRBV9 and TRBJ2-7, with no clear D. The germline CDR1 and CDR2 sequences are SGDLS and YYNGEE. The CDR3 has 14 amino acids. V shed 4 bases and J shed 3 bases, with 14 bases lying between them.

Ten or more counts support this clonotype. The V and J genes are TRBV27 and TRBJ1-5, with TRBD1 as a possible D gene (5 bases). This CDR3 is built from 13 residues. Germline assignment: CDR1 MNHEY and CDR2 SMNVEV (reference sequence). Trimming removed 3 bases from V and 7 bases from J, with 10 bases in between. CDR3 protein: CASSLGRRQPQHF. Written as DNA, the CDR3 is TGTGCCAGCAGTTTGGGACGGCGCCAGCCCCAGCATTTT.

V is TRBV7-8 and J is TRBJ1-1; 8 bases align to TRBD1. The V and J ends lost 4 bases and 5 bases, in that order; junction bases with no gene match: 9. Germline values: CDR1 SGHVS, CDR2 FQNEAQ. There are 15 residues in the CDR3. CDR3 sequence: CASSSMIDRGTEAFF. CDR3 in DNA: TGTGCCAGCAGCTCCATGATTGACAGGGGAACTGAAGCTTTCTTT. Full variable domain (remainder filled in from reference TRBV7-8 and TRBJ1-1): GAGVSQSPRYKVAKRGQDVALRCDPISGHVSLFWYQQALGQGPEFLTYFQNEAQLDKSGLPSDRFFAERPEGSVSTLKIQRTQQEDSAVYLCASSSMIDRGTEAFFGQGTRLTVV.

The CDR3 region is CASSVTAGGAYGANVLTF. Written as DNA, the CDR3 is TGTGCCAGCAGTGTTACGGCAGGGGGCGCGTATGGGGCCAACGTCCTGACTTTC. This chain joins TRBV6-1 and TRBJ2-6, with 8 bases fitting TRBD1. The V segment lost 4 bases and the J segment 3 bases; nucleotides outside the gene matches: 11. This CDR3 comprises 18 residues. Germline CDR1 MNHNS, CDR2 SASEGT.

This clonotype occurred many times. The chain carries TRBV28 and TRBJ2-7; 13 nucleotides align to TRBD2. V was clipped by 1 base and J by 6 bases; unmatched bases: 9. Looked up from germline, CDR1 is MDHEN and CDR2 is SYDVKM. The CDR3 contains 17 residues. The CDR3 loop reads CASSLYGLAGESFEQYF. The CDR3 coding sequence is TGTGCCAGCAGTTTATACGGACTAGCGGGAGAATCGTTCGAGCAGTACTTC.

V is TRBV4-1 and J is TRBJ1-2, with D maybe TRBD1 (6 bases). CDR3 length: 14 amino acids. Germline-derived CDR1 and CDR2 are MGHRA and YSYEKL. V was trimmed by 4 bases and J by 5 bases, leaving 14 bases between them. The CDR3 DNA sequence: TGCGCCAGCAGCCCGACTACAGGGCCTTATGGCTACACCTTC. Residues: CASSPTTGPYGYTF.

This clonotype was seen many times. The CDR3 DNA reads TGTGCCAGCAGTTACTCGATACAGGGATCGATGAACACTGAAGCTTTCTTT. Translated, it gives CASSYSIQGSMNTEAFF. The chain is built from TRBV6-5 and TRBJ1-1; TRBD1 is a possible D gene (6 bases). This CDR3 comprises 17 residues. Germline V lookup: CDR1 MNHEY, CDR2 SVGAGI. V lost 0 bases, J lost 0 bases, and 14 bases lay in between.

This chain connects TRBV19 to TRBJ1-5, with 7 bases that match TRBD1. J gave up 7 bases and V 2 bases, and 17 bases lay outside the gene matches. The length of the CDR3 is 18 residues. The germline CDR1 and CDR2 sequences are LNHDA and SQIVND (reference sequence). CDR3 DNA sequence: TGTGCCAGTAGTATACCCCCCTGGAGGGGGCTTGACCGCCAGCCCCAGCATTTT. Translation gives CASSIPPWRGLDRQPQHF. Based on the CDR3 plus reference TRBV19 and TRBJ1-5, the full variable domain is DGGITQSPKYLFRKEGQNVTLSCEQNLNHDAMYWYRQDPGQGLRLIYYSQIVNDFQKGDIAEGYSVSREKKESFPLTVTSAQKNPTAFYLCASSIPPWRGLDRQPQHFGDGTRLSIL.

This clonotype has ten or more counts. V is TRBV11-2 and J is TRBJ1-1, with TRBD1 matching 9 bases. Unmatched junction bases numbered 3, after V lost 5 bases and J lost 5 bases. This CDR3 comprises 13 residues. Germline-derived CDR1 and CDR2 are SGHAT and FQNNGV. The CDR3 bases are TGTGCCAGCAGCCTCGACAGGGGGACTGAAGCTTTCTTT. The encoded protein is CASSLDRGTEAFF.

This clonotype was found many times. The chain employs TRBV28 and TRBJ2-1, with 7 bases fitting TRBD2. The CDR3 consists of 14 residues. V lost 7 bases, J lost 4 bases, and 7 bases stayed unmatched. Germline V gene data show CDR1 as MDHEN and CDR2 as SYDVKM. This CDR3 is CASTETSLYNEQFF. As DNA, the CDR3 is TGTGCCAGCACCGAGACTAGCTTGTACAATGAGCAGTTCTTC.

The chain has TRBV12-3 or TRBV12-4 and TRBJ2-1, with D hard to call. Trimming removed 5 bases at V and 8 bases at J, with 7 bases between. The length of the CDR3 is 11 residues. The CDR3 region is CASSRTDEQFF. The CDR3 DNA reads TGTGCCAGCAGTAGGACGGATGAGCAGTTCTTC.

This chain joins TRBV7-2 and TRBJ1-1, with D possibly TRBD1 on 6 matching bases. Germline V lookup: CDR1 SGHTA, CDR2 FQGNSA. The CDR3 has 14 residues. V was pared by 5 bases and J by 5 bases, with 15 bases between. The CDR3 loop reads CASSPDRVGTEAFF. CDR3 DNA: TGTGCCAGCAGCCCGGACAGAGTGGGGACTGAAGCTTTCTTT.

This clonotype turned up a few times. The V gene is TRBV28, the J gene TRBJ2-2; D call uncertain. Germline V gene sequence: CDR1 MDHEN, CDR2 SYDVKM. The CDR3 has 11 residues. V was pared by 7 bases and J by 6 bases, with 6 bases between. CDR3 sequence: CASIEAGELFF. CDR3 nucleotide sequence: TGTGCCAGCATAGAGGCCGGGGAGCTGTTTTTT.

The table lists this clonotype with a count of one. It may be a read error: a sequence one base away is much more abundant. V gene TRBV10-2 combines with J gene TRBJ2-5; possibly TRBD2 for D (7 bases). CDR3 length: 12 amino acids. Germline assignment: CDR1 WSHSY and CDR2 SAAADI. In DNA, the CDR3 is TGCGCCAGCAGTGAAGTGGGGGGGCCCCAGCACTTC. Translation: CASSEVGGPQHF.

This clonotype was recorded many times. CDR3 sequence (DNA): TGCAGTGCTAGAGATGGTGAGGGGAGCAGTTCACCCCTCCACTTT. This gives the protein CSARDGEGSSSPLHF. The chain links TRBV20-1 to TRBJ1-6; possible D gene TRBD1, 5 bases. V lost 0 bases to trimming and J lost 9 bases, with 15 bases between them. The germline gives CDR1 DFQATT, CDR2 SNEGSKA (reference sequence). This CDR3 contains 15 residues.